Shown below are 21 T cell receptor beta chains from a single sample sequenced in a study of T cells expressing NK-cell markers. TCRdb re-called the 5' RACE reads and shows each CDR3 protein once, DNA omitted. In all, the sample yields 350,000 to 450,000 distinct CDR3 sequences. The specimen was blood T cells: a sorted CD56 or NKG2C T cell subset, CD4+ or CD8+ T cells, or bulk PBMC T cells (not recorded which). All receptors derive from a man aged 18 to 69 in good health.

The chain has TRBV7-2 and TRBJ1-2. The germline V gene has CDR1 SGHTA and CDR2 FQGNSA. CDR3 length: 12 amino acids. CDR3: CASSLAVGGYTF.

This chain joins TRBV2 and TRBJ2-5. Germline CDR1 SNHLY, CDR2 FYNNEI. CDR3 length: 17 amino acids. The CDR3 protein is CASSEGGRVLRKETQYF. The whole variable domain, remainder taken from reference TRBV2 and TRBJ2-5, is EPEVTQTPSHQVTQMGQEVILRCVPISNHLYFYWYRQILGQKVEFLVSFYNNEISEKSEIFDDQFSVERPDGSNFTLKIRSTKLEDSAMYFCASSEGGRVLRKETQYFGPGTRLLVL.

The chain recombines TRBV7-2 with TRBJ2-3; the TCRdb D gene call, TRBD2, has no DNA to confirm it. The CDR3 is 17 residues long. Germline V gives CDR1 SGHTA, CDR2 FQGNSA. The CDR3 loop is CASSYRGLAGGTDTQYF.

The chain has TRBV18 and TRBJ2-2; TCRdb proposes TRBD1, but this gene call is untestable without DNA. The CDR3 extends over 15 amino acids. Per the germline V gene, CDR1 is KGHSH and CDR2 is LQKENI. The CDR3 here is CATRENNPNTGELFF.

The V call is TRBV27, the J call TRBJ2-7; absent DNA, TCRdb's TRBD1 call cannot be checked. CDR3 length equals 16 residues. Germline CDR1 MNHEY, CDR2 SMNVEV (reference sequence). The CDR3 reads CASSRGQGTSWYEQYF.

The chain couples TRBV15 to TRBJ2-1; TCRdb proposes TRBD1, but this gene call is untestable without DNA. Per germline, CDR1 LNHNV and CDR2 YYDKDF (reference sequence). The CDR3 sequence is 17 residues long. CDR3: CATSRDGHRGVYNEQFF.

The rearrangement links TRBV11-2 to TRBJ2-7; TCRdb selects TRBD2, and the lack of DNA leaves this call unchecked. The germline CDR1 and CDR2 sequences are SGHAT and FQNNGV. The CDR3 has 21 residues. The CDR3 loop is CASSRSKGASGGTPNIYEQYF.

The V call is TRBV4-2, the J call TRBJ2-1. The CDR3 runs 15 residues. The V gene's germline CDR1 is LGHNA and CDR2 YNFKEQ. The chain's CDR3 is CASSQRGASYNEQFF.

This chain uses TRBV6-1 with TRBJ2-7; TCRdb's D call of TRBD1 is untestable without DNA. The CDR3 is 14 residues long. Germline lookup yields CDR1 MNHNS and CDR2 SASEGT. The chain's CDR3 is CASRSPGFTYEQYF.

The V and J genes are TRBV25-1 and TRBJ2-1. Germline V gene lookup returns CDR1 MGHDK and CDR2 SYGVNS. This CDR3 contains 13 residues. CDR3 loop: CASSAPTYNEQFF.

This CDR3 reads CASSLVRVGNTGELFF. The chain joins TRBV7-2 to TRBJ2-2. Germline V CDR1 and CDR2: SGHTA, FQGNSA. The CDR3 covers 16 residues.

V gene TRBV19 combines with J gene TRBJ1-5. CDR1 LNHDA and CDR2 SQIVND come from the germline V gene (reference sequence). This CDR3 is built from 15 residues. The CDR3 loop reads CASQIIDSINQPQHF.

The chain recombines TRBV5-1 with TRBJ2-1; the TCRdb call, TRBD1, lacks DNA for checking. The CDR3 covers 16 residues. Germline V gene data show CDR1 as SGHRS and CDR2 as YFSETQ. The CDR3 sequence: CASSLYNSGTGDEQFF.

This chain uses TRBV2 with TRBJ2-5. The CDR3 is 14 amino acids. Germline-derived CDR1 and CDR2 are SNHLY and FYNNEI. The CDR3 protein is CASRWSMSPETQYF.

The V and J genes are TRBV28 and TRBJ2-6. The CDR3 extends over 15 amino acids. Looked up from germline, CDR1 is MDHEN and CDR2 is SYDVKM. The CDR3 spells CASSPVLLLANVLTF.

The chain recombines TRBV20-1 with TRBJ1-6; TCRdb's assignment of TRBD1 cannot be checked, as there is no DNA. The CDR3 spans 13 residues. Germline V gene lookup returns CDR1 DFQATT and CDR2 SNEGSKA (reference sequence). The CDR3 region is CSAEDRVNSPLHF.

This CDR3 reads CASSIGQGTNEQFF. The V call is TRBV27, the J call TRBJ2-1; TCRdb designates TRBD1, a call that cannot be tested without DNA. CDR3 length: 14 residues. Germline-derived CDR1 and CDR2 are MNHEY and SMNVEV (reference sequence).

This chain joins TRBV20-1 and TRBJ2-5; TCRdb names TRBD1, which stays unverified in the absence of DNA. This CDR3 has 13 amino acids. Germline V gives CDR1 DFQATT, CDR2 SNEGSKA (reference sequence). CDR3: CSALLDRQETQYF.

This chain joins TRBV11-1 and TRBJ2-2; TCRdb designates TRBD1, a call that cannot be tested without DNA. The CDR3 extends over 14 amino acids. Germline V gene lookup returns CDR1 SGHAT and CDR2 FQDESV (reference sequence). The CDR3 reads CASSPSAGAGELFF.

The chain links TRBV7-9 to TRBJ1-2; TCRdb's assignment of TRBD1 cannot be checked, as there is no DNA. The V gene's germline CDR1 is SEHNR and CDR2 FQNEAQ (reference sequence). CDR3 length equals 17 residues. CDR3 sequence reads: CASSRMGGQGLNYGYTF.

The rearrangement uses TRBV6-5 and TRBJ2-3; there is no DNA to check the TCRdb D call of TRBD2. The CDR3 totals 16 residues. Germline values: CDR1 MNHEY, CDR2 SVGAGI. CDR3 amino acids: CASTYAAGGHRDTQYF.